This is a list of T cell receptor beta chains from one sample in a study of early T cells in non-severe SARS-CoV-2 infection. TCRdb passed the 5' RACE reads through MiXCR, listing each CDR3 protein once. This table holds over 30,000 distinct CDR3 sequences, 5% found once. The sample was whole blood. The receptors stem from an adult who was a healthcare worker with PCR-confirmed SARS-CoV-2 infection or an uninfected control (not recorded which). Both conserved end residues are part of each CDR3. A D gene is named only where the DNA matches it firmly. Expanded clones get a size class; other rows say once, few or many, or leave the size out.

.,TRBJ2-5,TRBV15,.,TGTGCCACCAGCAGAGATAGGCAGGGCCAAGAGACCCAGTACTTC,CATSRDRQGQETQYF
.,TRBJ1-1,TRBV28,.,TGTGCCAGCGGCTTACAGGTTGAAGCTTTCTTT,CASGLQVEAFF
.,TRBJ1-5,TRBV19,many,TGTGCCAGTAACCTCTCCCCACTAAATCAGCCCCAGCATTTT,CASNLSPLNQPQHF
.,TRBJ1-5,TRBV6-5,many,TGTGCCAGCAGTCAGGACAATGCGAGCAATCAGCCCCAGCATTTT,CASSQDNASNQPQHF
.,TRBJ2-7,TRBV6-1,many,TGTGCCAGCAGTGAGAGCGAAACCTACGAGCAGTACTTC,CASSESETYEQYF
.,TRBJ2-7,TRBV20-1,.,TGCAGTGCTAGAGGGACAGAGCACTACGAGCAGTACTTC,CSARGTEHYEQYF
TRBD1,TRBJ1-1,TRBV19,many,TGTGCCAGTAGTACCAGACAGGGGTGGAATGAAGCTTTCTTT,CASSTRQGWNEAFF
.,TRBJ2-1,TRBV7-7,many,TGTGCCAGCGCCGTGGCAGGGGCCGGCAATGAGCAGTTCTTC,CASAVAGAGNEQFF
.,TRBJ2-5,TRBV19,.,TGTGCCAGTAGTAAGGGACCGCAAGAGACCCAGTACTTC,CASSKGPQETQYF
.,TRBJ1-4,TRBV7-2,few,TGTGCCAGCAGCCCTACCGGGACGAAAGGTGAAAAACTGTTTTTT,CASSPTGTKGEKLFF
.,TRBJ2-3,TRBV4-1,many,TGCGCCAGCAGCCAAGTGGCTGGGTTCACAGATACGCAGTATTTT,CASSQVAGFTDTQYF
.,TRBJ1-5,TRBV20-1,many,TGCAGTGCCACTACCCAAGGAAATCAGCCCCAGCATTTT,CSATTQGNQPQHF
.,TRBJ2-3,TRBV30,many,TGTGCCTCAAGAACCCTAAGGGGTCGCACAGATACGCAGTATTTT,CASRTLRGRTDTQYF
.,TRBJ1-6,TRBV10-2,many,TGCGCCATCAGGTCATCAGGGAGTTCACCCCTCCACTTT,CAIRSSGSSPLHF
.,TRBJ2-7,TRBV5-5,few,TGTGCCAGCAGCTTCAGGTTCCCAAGCTACGAGCAGTACTTC,CASSFRFPSYEQYF
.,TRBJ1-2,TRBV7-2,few,TGTGCCAGCAGCTTAGCTGGGGCTAACTATGGCTACACCTTC,CASSLAGANYGYTF
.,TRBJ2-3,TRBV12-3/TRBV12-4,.,TGTGCCAGCAGTTTTAGTCTAGCAGCAATCACAGATACGCAGTATTTT,CASSFSLAAITDTQYF
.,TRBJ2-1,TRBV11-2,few,TGTGCCAGCATCGGTAATCCCTCCTACAATGAGCAGTTCTTC,CASIGNPSYNEQFF
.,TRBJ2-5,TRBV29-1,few,TGCAGCGGGGGGACCGAAGAGACCCAGTACTTC,CSGGTEETQYF
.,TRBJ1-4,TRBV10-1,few,TGCGCCAGCAGTGAGAACTTACAGAGTACTGAAAAACTGTTTTTT,CASSENLQSTEKLFF
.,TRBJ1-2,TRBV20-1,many,TGCAGTGCTAGATGGGCGGCCCCGAGCTACACCTTC,CSARWAAPSYTF
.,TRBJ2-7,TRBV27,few,TGTGCCAGCAGTAAGGACAAATCCTACGAGCAGTACTTC,CASSKDKSYEQYF
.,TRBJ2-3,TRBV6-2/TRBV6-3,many,TGTGCCAGCAGTGCCAAAGAATCAGATACGCAGTATTTT,CASSAKESDTQYF
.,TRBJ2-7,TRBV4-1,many,TGCGCCAGCAGCCAAGAAACGCGTCAGTCCTACGAGCAGTACTTC,CASSQETRQSYEQYF
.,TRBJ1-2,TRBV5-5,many,TGTGCCAGCAGCTATATACCCAGGGAAGGCTACACCTTC,CASSYIPREGYTF
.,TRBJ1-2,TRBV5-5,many,TGTGCCAGCAGCTTGAGTCTCAGGGGAGAAACTAACTATGGCTACACCTTC,CASSLSLRGETNYGYTF
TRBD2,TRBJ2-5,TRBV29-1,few,TGCAGCGTCGGGGGGGAATCCGGGACTAGGCTCACTCAAGAGACCCAGTACTTC,CSVGGESGTRLTQETQYF
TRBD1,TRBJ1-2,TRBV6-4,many,TGTGCCAGCAGTGAACTCGGGGGACAGTCTACTGGCTACACCTTC,CASSELGGQSTGYTF
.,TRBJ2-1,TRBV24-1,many,TGTGCCACCAGTGAGCCAGGACAGCAGAATGAGCAGTTCTTC,CATSEPGQQNEQFF
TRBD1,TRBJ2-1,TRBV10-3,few,TGTGCCATCAGTTTAGACAGGGGGGCCTACAATGAGCAGTTCTTC,CAISLDRGAYNEQFF
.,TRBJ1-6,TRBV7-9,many,TGTGCCAGCAGCCCGTGGGGCTCCTATAATTCACCCCTCCACTTT,CASSPWGSYNSPLHF
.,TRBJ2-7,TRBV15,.,TGTGCCACCAGCAGAGGAGGGTCGGCCTACGAGCAGTACTTC,CATSRGGSAYEQYF
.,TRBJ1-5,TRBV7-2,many,TGTGCCAGCAGCTTCGACAGTAGCAATCAGCCCCAGCATTTT,CASSFDSSNQPQHF
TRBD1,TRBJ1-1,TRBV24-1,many,TGTGCCACCCTAGACAGGGGTTGGGAGAACACTGAAGCTTTCTTT,CATLDRGWENTEAFF
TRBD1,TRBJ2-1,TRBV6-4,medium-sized,TGTGCCAGCAGTAAAGGGACAGCCAATGAGCAGTTCTTC,CASSKGTANEQFF
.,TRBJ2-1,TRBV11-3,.,TGTGCCAGCAGCTTAGGTTCAGTCGGACGGGATGGGCAGTTCTTC,CASSLGSVGRDGQFF
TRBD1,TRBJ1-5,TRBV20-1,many,TGCAGTGCGCCACAGGGGGCGTTGCGCAATCAGCCCCAGCATTTT,CSAPQGALRNQPQHF
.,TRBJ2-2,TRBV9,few,TGTGCCAGCAGCGTACGGACTTTCACCGGGGAGCTGTTTTTT,CASSVRTFTGELFF
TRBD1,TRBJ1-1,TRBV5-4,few,TGTGCCAGCAGCTTATTCGAGGGACAGGGGACTGAAGCTTTCTTT,CASSLFEGQGTEAFF
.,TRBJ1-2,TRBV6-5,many,TGTGCCAGCAGTCGGGACTCCATGTATGGCTACACCTTC,CASSRDSMYGYTF
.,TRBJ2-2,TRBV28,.,TGTGCCAGCGGTTTAGGGATTAGGACCGGGGAGCTGTTTTTT,CASGLGIRTGELFF
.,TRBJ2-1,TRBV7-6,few,TGTGCCAGCAGCTTAACCCCGAATGAGCAGTTCTTC,CASSLTPNEQFF
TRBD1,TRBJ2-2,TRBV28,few,TGTGCCAGCAGTCAAATAGGACAGGGCCTCACCGGGGAGCTGTTTTTT,CASSQIGQGLTGELFF
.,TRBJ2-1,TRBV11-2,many,TGTGCCAGCAGCCCCTCGCAGGGTAGGAACCATGAGCAGTTCTTC,CASSPSQGRNHEQFF
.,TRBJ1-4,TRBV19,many,TGTGCCAGTAGTATATCAGGGAGAGGTGAAAAACTGTTTTTT,CASSISGRGEKLFF
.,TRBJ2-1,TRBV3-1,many,TGTGCCAGCAGCCAAGACGGGAGCTCGAATGAGCAGTTCTTC,CASSQDGSSNEQFF
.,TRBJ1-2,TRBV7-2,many,TGTGCCAGCAGCTTCGAAGGGAGGCAGCCTTATGGCTACACCTTC,CASSFEGRQPYGYTF
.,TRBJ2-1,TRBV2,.,TGTGCCAGCAGTGTGAAACAGGGCCACAATGAGCAGTTCTTC,CASSVKQGHNEQFF